This T cell receptor beta chain was sequenced in a study of chemoradiotherapy in HPV16-positive cancers. For the study at large: Two HPV16-positive patients' cells yielded candidate HPV-specific clones and common motifs.

With regard to this clone: The target antigen is unknown.

Overall study results and limits: For HPV16-positive patients, expanding HPV-responsive T cells associated with longer recurrence-free survival.

The assay was immunoSEQ multiplex PCR, and TCRdb's table has in-frame clones only and misses some. The sample lists fewer than 7,500 clones, approximately 91% occurring once. Repertoires were sampled repeatedly during chemoradiotherapy. This specimen consisted of blood, obtained from a patient who underwent chemoradiotherapy. The sequence derives from a human donor with HPV-associated anogenital cancer.

The CDR3 loop reads CASSPAMAGVSTDTQYF. DNA for the CDR3: TGCGCCAGCAGCCCTGCCATGGCAGGGGTCTCGACAGATACGCAGTATTTT. The genes are TRBV4-1 and TRBJ2-3; D perhaps matches TRBD1 (6 bases). The CDR3 has 17 residues. Trimming removed 4 bases from V and 3 bases from J, with 20 bases in between. CDR1 and CDR2 (germline): MGHRA, YSYEKL.